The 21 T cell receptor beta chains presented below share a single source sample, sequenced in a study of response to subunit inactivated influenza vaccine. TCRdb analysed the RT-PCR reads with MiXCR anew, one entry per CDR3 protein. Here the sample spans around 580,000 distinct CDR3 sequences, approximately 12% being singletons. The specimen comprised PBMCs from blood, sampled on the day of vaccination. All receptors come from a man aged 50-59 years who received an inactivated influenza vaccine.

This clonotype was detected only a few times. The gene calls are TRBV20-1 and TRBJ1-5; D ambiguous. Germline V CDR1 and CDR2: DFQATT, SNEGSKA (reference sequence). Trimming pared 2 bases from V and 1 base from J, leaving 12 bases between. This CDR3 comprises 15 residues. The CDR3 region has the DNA TGCAGTGCTAGACTAGGTTTTGGGAGCAATCAGCCCCAGCATTTT. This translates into CSARLGFGSNQPQHF.

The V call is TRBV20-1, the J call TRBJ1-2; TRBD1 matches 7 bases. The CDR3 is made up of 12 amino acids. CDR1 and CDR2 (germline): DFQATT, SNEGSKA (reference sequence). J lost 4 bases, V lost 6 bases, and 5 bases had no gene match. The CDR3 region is CSAPGQTYGYTF. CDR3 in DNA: TGCAGTGCCCCGGGACAGACCTATGGCTACACCTTC.

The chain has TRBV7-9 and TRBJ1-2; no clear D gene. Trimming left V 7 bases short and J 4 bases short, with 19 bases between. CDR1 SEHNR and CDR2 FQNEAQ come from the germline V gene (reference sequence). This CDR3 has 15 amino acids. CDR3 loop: CASTSPRTLGYGYTF. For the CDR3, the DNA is TGTGCCAGCACCTCCCCGCGGACCCTGGGCTATGGCTACACCTTC.

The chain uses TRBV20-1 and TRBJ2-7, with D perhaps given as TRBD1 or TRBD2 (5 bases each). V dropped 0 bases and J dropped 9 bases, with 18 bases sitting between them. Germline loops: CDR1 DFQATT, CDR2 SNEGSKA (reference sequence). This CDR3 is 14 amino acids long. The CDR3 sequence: CSARDLLANQGQYF. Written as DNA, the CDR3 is TGCAGTGCTAGAGATCTTCTAGCTAACCAGGGGCAGTACTTC.

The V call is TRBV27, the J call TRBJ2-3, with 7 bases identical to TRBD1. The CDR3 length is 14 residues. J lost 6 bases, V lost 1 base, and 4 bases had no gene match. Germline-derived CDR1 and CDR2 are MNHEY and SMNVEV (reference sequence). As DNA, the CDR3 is TGTGCCAGCAGTTTATACGGACAGGCGGATACGCAGTATTTT. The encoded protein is CASSLYGQADTQYF.

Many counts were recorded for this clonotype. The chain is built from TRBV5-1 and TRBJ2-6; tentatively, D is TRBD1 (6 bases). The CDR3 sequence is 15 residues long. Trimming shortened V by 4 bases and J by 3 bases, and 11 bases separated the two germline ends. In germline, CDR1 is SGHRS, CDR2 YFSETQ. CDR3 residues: CASSPQGSGANVLTF. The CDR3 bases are TGCGCCAGCAGCCCACAGGGAAGTGGGGCCAACGTCCTGACTTTC. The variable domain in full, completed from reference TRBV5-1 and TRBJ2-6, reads KAGVTQTPRYLIKTRGQQVTLSCSPISGHRSVSWYQQTPGQGLQFLFEYFSETQRNKGNFPGRFSGRQFSNSRSEMNVSTLELGDSALYLCASSPQGSGANVLTFGAGSRLTVL.

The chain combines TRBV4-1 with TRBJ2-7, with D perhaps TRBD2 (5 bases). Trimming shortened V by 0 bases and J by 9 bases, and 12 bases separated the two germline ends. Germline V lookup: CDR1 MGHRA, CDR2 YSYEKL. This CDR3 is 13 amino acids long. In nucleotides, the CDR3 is TGCGCCAGCAGCCAAGAGGGTGCGGGTCCGCAGTACTTC. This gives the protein CASSQEGAGPQYF.

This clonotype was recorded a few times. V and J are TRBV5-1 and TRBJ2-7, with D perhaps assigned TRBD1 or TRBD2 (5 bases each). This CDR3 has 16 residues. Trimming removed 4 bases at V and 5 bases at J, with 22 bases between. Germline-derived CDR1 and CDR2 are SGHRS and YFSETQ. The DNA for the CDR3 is TGCGCCAGCAGCGATCATGAACGGGACGGTAGGAACGAGCAGTACTTC. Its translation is CASSDHERDGRNEQYF.

The CDR3 is CASSFGGARDEQFF. The CDR3, as DNA: TGTGCCAGCAGTTTCGGGGGGGCTCGGGATGAGCAGTTCTTC. This chain links TRBV27 with TRBJ2-1; 8 bases fit TRBD2. Per germline, CDR1 MNHEY and CDR2 SMNVEV (reference sequence). With V trimmed by 3 bases and J by 8 bases, 6 bases remained unmatched. CDR3 size: 14 residues.

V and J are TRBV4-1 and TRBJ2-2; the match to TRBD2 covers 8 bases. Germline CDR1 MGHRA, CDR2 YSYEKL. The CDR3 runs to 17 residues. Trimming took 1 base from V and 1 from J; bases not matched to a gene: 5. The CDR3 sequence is CASSQGSSGGNTGELFF. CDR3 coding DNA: TGCGCCAGCAGCCAAGGGTCCAGCGGGGGGAACACCGGGGAGCTGTTTTTT.

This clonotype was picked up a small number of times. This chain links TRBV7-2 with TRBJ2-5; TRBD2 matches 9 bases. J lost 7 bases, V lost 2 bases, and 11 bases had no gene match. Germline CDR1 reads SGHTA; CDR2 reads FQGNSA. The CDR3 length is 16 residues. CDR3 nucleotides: TGTGCCAGCAGCTTAACCGGGACTAGCCGGCGAGTGACCCAGTACTTC. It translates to CASSLTGTSRRVTQYF.

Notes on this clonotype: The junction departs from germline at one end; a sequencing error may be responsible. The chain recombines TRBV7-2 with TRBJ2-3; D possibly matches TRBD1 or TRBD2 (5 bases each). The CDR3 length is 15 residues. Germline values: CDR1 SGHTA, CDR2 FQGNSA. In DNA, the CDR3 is TGTGCCAGCAGCTTAGCGGCTGACCCGGGGCCCGGGCAGAATTTT. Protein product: CASSLAADPGPGQNF.

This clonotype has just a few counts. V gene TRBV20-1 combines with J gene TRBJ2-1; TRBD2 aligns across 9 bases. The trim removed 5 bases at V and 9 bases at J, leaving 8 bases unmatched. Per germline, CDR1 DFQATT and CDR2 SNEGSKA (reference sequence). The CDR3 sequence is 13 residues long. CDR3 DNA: TGCAGTGCTCGCGGGGGGGCCAGTGTTGAGCAGTTCTTC. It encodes CSARGGASVEQFF.

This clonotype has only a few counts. In DNA form, the CDR3 reads TGTGCCAGCAGCTCCCACACGCGGGGGCCTAGCTCCTACGAGCAGTACTTC. This translates into CASSSHTRGPSSYEQYF. The V and J genes are TRBV6-1 and TRBJ2-7; perhaps TRBD2 as D (7 bases). The germline V gene encodes CDR1 MNHNS and CDR2 SASEGT. This CDR3 is built from 17 residues. Between the trimmed V and J ends, which lost 6 bases and 0 bases, there was a span of 21 bases.

The CDR3 nucleotides are TGCAGTGCCCCATGGGAGACCCAGTACTTC. This translates into CSAPWETQYF. V usage is TRBV20-1 and J usage is TRBJ2-5; D unclear. The ends were cut back, 6 bases at V and 5 bases at J, with 7 bases in the middle. CDR1 DFQATT and CDR2 SNEGSKA come from the germline V gene (reference sequence). CDR3 size: 10 residues.

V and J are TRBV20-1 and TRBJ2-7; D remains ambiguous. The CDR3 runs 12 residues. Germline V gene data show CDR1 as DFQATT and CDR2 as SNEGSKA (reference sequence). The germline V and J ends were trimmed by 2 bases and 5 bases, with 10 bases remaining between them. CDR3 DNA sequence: TGCAGTGCTAGACGAGGAACGAACGAGCAGTACTTC. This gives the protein CSARRGTNEQYF.

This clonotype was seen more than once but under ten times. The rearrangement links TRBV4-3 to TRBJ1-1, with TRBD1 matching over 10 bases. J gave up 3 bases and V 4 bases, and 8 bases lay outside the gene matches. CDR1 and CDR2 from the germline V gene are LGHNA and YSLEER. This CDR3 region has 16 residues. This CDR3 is CASSLGTGEWDTEAFF. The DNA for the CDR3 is TGCGCCAGCAGCCTCGGGACAGGGGAATGGGACACTGAAGCTTTCTTT.

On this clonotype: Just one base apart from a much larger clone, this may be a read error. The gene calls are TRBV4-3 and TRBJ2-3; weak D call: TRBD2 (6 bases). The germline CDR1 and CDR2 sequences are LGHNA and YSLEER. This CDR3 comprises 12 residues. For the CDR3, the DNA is TGCGCCAACAGCCAAGGAGGGGATACGCAGTATTTT. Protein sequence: CANSQGGDTQYF.

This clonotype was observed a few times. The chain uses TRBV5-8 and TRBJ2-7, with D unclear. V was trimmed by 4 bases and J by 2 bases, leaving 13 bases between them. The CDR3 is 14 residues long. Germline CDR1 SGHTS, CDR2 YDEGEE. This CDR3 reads CASSQIAVTYEQYF. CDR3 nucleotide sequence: TGTGCCAGCAGCCAGATCGCGGTGACCTACGAGCAGTACTTC.

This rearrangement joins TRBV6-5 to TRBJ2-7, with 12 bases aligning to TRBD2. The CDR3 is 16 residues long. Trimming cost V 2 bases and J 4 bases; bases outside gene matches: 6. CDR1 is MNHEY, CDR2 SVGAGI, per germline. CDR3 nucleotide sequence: TGTGCCAGCAGTTACGCCTCTAGCGGGAGGGGGTACGAGCAGTACTTC. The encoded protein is CASSYASSGRGYEQYF.

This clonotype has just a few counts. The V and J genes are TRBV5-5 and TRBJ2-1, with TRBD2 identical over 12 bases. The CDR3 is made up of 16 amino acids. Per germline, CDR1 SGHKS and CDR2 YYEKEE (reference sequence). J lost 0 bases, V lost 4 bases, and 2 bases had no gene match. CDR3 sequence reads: CASSPTSGSSYNEQFF. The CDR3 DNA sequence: TGTGCCAGCAGCCCGACTAGCGGGAGCTCCTACAATGAGCAGTTCTTC.